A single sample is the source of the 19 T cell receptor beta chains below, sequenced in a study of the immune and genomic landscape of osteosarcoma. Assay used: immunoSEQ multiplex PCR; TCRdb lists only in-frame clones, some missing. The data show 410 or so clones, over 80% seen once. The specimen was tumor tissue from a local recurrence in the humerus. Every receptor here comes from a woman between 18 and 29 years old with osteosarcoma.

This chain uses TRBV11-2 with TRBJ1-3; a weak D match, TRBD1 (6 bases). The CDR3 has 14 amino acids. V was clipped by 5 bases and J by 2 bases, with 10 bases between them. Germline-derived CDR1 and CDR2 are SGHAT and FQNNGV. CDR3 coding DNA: TGTGCCAGCAGCCTCAGGGGCACTGGAAACACCATATATTTT. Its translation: CASSLRGTGNTIYF.

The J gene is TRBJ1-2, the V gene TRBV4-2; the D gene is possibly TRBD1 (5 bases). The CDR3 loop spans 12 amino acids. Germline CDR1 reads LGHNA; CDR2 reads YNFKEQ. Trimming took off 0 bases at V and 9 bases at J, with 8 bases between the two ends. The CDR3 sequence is CASSQDRDRYTF. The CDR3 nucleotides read TGTGCCAGCAGCCAAGACAGGGATCGCTACACCTTC.

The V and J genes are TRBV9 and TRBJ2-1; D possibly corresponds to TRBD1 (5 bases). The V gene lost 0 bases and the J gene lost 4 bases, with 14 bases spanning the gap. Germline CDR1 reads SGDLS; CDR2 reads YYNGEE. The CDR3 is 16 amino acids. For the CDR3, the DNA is TGTGCCAGCAGCGTAGTAGGGGCTGGTCTTTACAATGAGCAGTTCTTC. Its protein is CASSVVGAGLYNEQFF.

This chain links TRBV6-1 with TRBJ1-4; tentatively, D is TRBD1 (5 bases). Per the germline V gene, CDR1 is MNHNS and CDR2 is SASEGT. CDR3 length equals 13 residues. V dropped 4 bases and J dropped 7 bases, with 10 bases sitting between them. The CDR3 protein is CASSVWGGEKLFF. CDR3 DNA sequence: TGTGCCAGCAGTGTCTGGGGCGGTGAAAAACTGTTTTTT.

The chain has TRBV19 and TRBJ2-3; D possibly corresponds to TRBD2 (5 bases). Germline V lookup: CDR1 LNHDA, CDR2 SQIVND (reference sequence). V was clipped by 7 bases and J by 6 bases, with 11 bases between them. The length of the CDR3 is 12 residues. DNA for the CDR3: TGTGCCAGTAATGAGGGCGCGGATACGCAGTATTTT. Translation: CASNEGADTQYF.

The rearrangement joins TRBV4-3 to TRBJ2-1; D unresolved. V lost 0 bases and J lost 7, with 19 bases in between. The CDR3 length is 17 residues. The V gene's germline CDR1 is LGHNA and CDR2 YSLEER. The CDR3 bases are TGCGCCAGCAGCCAAGATGAATGGTTTCCACAAAGGAATGAGCAGTTCTTC. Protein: CASSQDEWFPQRNEQFF.

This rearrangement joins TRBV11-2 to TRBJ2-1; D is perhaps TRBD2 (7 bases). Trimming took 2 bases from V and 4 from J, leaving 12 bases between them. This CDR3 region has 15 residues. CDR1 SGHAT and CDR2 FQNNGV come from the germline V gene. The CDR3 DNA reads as TGTGCCAGCAGCTTACGGGGGGACACGTACAATGAGCAGTTCTTC. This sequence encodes CASSLRGDTYNEQFF.

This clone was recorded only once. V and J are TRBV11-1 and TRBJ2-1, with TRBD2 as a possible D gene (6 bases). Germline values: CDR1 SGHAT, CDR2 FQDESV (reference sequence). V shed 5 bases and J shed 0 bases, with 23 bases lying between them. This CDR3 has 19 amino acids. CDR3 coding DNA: TGTGCCAGCAGCCCGGGGGTCTGGTCCCACACAAGCTCCTACAATGAGCAGTTCTTC. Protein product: CASSPGVWSHTSSYNEQFF.

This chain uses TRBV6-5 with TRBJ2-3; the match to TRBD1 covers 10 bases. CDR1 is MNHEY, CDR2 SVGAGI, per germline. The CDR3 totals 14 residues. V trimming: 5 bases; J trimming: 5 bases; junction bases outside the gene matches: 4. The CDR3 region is CASSDRGLGDTQYF. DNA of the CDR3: TGTGCCAGCAGTGACAGGGGGCTCGGAGATACGCAGTATTTT.

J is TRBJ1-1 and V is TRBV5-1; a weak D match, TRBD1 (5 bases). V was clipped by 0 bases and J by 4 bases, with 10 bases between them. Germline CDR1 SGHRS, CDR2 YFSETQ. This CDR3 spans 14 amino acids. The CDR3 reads CASSLAGGGTEAFF. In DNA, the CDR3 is TGCGCCAGCAGCTTGGCTGGGGGAGGCACTGAAGCTTTCTTT. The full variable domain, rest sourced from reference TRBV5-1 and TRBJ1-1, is KAGVTQTPRYLIKTRGQQVTLSCSPISGHRSVSWYQQTPGQGLQFLFEYFSETQRNKGNFPGRFSGRQFSNSRSEMNVSTLELGDSALYLCASSLAGGGTEAFFGQGTRLTVV.

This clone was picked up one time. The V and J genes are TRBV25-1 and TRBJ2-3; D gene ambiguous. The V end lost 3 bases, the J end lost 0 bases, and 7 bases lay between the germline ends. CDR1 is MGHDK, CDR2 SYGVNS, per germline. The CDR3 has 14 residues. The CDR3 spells CASSEPRSTDTQYF. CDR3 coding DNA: TGTGCCAGCAGTGAGCCCCGGAGCACAGATACGCAGTATTTT.

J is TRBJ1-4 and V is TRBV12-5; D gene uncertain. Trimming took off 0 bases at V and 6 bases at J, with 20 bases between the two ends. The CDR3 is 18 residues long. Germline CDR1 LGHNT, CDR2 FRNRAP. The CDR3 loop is CASGLVATAIYLYEKLFF. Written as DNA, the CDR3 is TGTGCTAGTGGTTTGGTCGCAACAGCTATTTACCTATATGAAAAACTGTTTTTT.

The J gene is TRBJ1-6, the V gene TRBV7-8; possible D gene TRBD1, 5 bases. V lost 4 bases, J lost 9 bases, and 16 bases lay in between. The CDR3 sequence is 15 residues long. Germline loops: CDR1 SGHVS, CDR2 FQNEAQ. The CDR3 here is CASSSDSSSGSPLHF. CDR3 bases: TGTGCCAGCAGCTCCGACAGTTCCTCGGGTTCACCCCTCCACTTT.

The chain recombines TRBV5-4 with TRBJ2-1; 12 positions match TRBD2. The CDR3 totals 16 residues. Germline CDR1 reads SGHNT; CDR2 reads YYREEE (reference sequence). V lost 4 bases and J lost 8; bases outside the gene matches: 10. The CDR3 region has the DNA TGTGCCAGCAGCGGGGGGCTAGCGGGAGGGCCGGATGAGCAGTTCTTC. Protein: CASSGGLAGGPDEQFF.

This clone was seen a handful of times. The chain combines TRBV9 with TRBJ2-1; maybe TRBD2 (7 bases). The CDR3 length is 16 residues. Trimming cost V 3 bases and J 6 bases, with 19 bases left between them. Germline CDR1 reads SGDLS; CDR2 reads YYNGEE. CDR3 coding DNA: TGTGCCAGCAGCGCGGAGGGGGATCTAGCGGCCAATGAGCAGTTCTTC. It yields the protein CASSAEGDLAANEQFF.

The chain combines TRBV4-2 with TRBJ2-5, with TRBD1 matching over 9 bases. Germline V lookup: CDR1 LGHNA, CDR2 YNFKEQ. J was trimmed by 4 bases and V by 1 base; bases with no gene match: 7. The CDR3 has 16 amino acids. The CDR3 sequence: CASSQGDRVGLETQYF. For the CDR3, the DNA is TGTGCCAGCAGCCAAGGGGACAGGGTGGGTCTAGAGACCCAGTACTTC.

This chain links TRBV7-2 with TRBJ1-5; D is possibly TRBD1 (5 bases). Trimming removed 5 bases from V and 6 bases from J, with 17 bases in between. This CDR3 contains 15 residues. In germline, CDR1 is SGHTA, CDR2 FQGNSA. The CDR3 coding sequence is TGTGCCAGCAGCCACTGGGGCCCCGGCACTCAGCCCCAGCATTTT. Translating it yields CASSHWGPGTQPQHF.

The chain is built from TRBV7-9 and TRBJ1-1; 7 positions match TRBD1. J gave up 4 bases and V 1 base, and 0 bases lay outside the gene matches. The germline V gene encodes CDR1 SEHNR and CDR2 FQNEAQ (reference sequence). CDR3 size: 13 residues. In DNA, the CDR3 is TGTGCCAGCAGCTTAGGACAGGGCACTGAAGCTTTCTTT. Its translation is CASSLGQGTEAFF.

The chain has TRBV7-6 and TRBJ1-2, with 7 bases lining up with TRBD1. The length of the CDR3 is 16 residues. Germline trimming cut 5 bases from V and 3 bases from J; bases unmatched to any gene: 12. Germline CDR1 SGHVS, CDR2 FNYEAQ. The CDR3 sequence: CASSQYAAGTDYGYTF. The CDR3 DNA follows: TGTGCCAGCAGCCAATATGCCGCCGGGACAGACTATGGCTACACCTTC.